This is a list of T cell receptor beta chains from one sample in a study of T cell responses to AZD1222 COVID-19 vaccine. The protocol was immunoSEQ multiplex PCR, while the TCRdb copy is restricted to in-frame clones and leaves out a portion. This table has 130,000 to 150,000 clones, approximately 90% appearing once. The sample here was peripheral blood, taken on day 0 of AZD1222 vaccination. The receptors here all came from an adult in good health. CDR3s include the opening cysteine and the closing phenylalanine or tryptophan.

cdr3_length | j_call | v_call | cdr3_aa
15 | TRBJ2-1 | TRBV6-4 | CASRLLAGDYNEQFF
14 | TRBJ1-3 | TRBV30 | CAWSSGYSGNTIYF
17 | TRBJ2-1 | TRBV19 | CASTPWRVADSYNEQFF
14 | TRBJ2-3 | TRBV29-1 | CSGTQTWGGDTQYF
16 | TRBJ1-6 | TRBV9 | CASSVVKGAGNSPLHF
14 | TRBJ1-1 | TRBV30 | CAWTATTLNTEAFF
17 | TRBJ2-3 | TRBV6-2/TRBV6-3 | CASSYSRAGGRADTQYF
14 | TRBJ1-6 | TRBV11-1 | CASSFGTANSPLHF
17 | TRBJ2-2 | TRBV5-1 | CASSLVAAGGDTGELFF
14 | TRBJ1-1 | TRBV7-3 | CASSFTGAGTEAFF
15 | TRBJ1-5 | TRBV30 | CAWGSGGTGNQPQHF
12 | TRBJ2-5 | TRBV12-5 | CASGRNSETQYF
13 | TRBJ1-3 | TRBV24-1 | CATIFCSGNTIYF
14 | TRBJ1-2 | TRBV19 | CASTSAVTAYGYTF
15 | TRBJ1-1 | TRBV18 | CASSPRDRARTEAFF
14 | TRBJ2-7 | TRBV6-2/TRBV6-3 | CASSLARGAYEQYF
15 | TRBJ2-3 | TRBV7-2 | CASSHSGGSGDTQYF
15 | TRBJ1-6 | TRBV11-2 | CASSTGGQLNSPLHF
19 | TRBJ1-4 | TRBV7-6 | CASSPRGQGVIATNEKLFF
15 | TRBJ2-2 | TRBV18 | CASSTGGADTGELFF
13 | TRBJ1-6 | TRBV7-2 | CASRWDSDSPLHF
14 | TRBJ1-3 | TRBV28 | CASSLSQGANTIYF
16 | TRBJ2-2 | TRBV7-9 | CASSRLAGGSGGELFF
11 | TRBJ1-5 | TRBV6-6 | CASTTGEPQHF
16 | TRBJ2-7 | TRBV5-4 | CASRRSVGGGADEQYF
14 | TRBJ1-6 | TRBV6-4 | CASSAGLPNSPLHF
15 | TRBJ2-7 | TRBV19 | CASSGTGYLTYEQYF
14 | TRBJ2-5 | TRBV9 | CASSRQVAGETQYF
17 | TRBJ1-1 | TRBV7-9 | CASSLVGTGRMNTEAFF
14 | TRBJ1-1 | TRBV18 | CASSPGLRDTEAFF